The rows below give T cell receptor beta chains drawn from one sample of a study of blood T cell repertoires in COVID-19. The repertoire was sequenced with immunoSEQ multiplex PCR; TCRdb's copy has only in-frame clones and lacks some. The sample lists 300,000 to 350,000 clones, around 91% seen once, with approximately 4.3% in the top ten. The specimen was PBMCs or T cells enriched from blood (not recorded which). The receptors originated from a young woman with acute COVID-19. Each CDR3 is given with its conserved first and last residue. Each record gives: clone size, V gene, J gene, CDR3 protein. Expanded clones are given a class, and other clones once, few, many or no size at all.

>-|TRBV18|TRBJ2-3
CASSPLLEADTQYF
>-|TRBV10-3|TRBJ1-2
CAISDREGEGYTF
>few|TRBV6-4|TRBJ2-3
CASSVVAGVTDTQYF
>-|TRBV12-5|TRBJ2-7
CASGSGTGESYEQYF
>-|TRBV25-1|TRBJ2-5
CASSETGRETQYF
>-|TRBV9|TRBJ2-3
CASSPRQVTDTQYF
>-|TRBV10-1|TRBJ2-1
CASSDHSGMYYNEQFF
>-|TRBV3-1/TRBV3-2|TRBJ2-1
CASSQATTSGVLGSYNEQFF
>once|TRBV7-9|TRBJ2-1
CASSLRVQSSYNEQFF
>-|TRBV15|TRBJ1-2
CATSREWGSHYGYTF
>once|TRBV30|TRBJ1-1
CAWSSLLEAFF
>-|TRBV12-5|TRBJ1-5
CASGLDSLGRSNQPQHF
>few|TRBV5-1|TRBJ2-5
CASSFILAGGRETQYF
>-|TRBV5-1|TRBJ2-3
CASSWIREKPTDTQYF
>-|TRBV30|TRBJ2-7
CAWSPGPYEQYF
>-|TRBV7-9|TRBJ1-4
CASSSPNGEKLFF
>-|TRBV18|TRBJ2-1
CASSSGTGSYNEQFF
>-|TRBV2|TRBJ1-5
CASSLTGLLTSQPQHF
>-|TRBV5-8|TRBJ2-1
CASSLGTGKNEQFF
>few|TRBV3-1/TRBV3-2|TRBJ2-3
CASSRGLAGGSGTDTQYF
>-|TRBV27|TRBJ1-1
CASSSPTGPTEAFF
>-|TRBV7-9|TRBJ2-2
CASSLVNRGPNTGELFF
>-|TRBV28|TRBJ1-3
CASSPTGTGNTIYF
>-|TRBV10-3|TRBJ2-2
CAIGTSQGTLNTGELFF
>-|TRBV18|TRBJ2-7
CASSPVGDSTYEQYF
>few|TRBV7-3|TRBJ1-2
CASSLSPDRGYGYTF
>-|TRBV18|TRBJ1-5
CASSPNRGVNQPQHF
>-|TRBV7-2|TRBJ1-5
CASSQGNQPQHF
>once|TRBV19|TRBJ2-1
CASSIMGLAGAGAYNEQFF
>-|TRBV28|TRBJ1-1
CASSFPLKLKWGTGGAEAFF
>once|TRBV30|TRBJ2-5
CAWGKSGQETQYF
>-|TRBV19|TRBJ2-2
CASVAGGFAGELFF
>-|TRBV6-5|TRBJ1-1
CASSYSYGDSTEAFF
>-|TRBV6-5|TRBJ2-7
CASGGQGPYEQYF
>-|TRBV5-1|TRBJ2-3
CASSLATSGTSDTQYF
>-|TRBV5-1|TRBJ2-2
CASSTSTGDTGELFF
>-|TRBV5-4|TRBJ2-7
CASSLTGSYEQYF
>-|TRBV25-1|TRBJ2-5
CASSDRTGVSSQETQYF
>few|TRBV18|TRBJ1-5
CASSPRPVEGQPQHF
>-|TRBV6-5|TRBJ2-3
CASRHGTGTDTQYF
>-|TRBV2|TRBJ2-2
CASSDQGANTGELFF
>-|TRBV30|TRBJ1-1
CAWSVGTGNTEAFF
>-|TRBV7-9|TRBJ2-1
CASPPPRFGYNEQFF
>-|TRBV28|TRBJ1-1
CASSSARTVEAFF
>-|TRBV21-1|TRBJ2-7
CASSCAGQFYEQYF
>-|TRBV28|TRBJ1-6
CASSTRDSRSSYNSPLHF
>-|TRBV29-1|TRBJ1-1
CSVGWEGIDAEAFF
>-|TRBV11-3|TRBJ2-1
CASSKGQGSRNEQFF
>-|TRBV3-1/TRBV3-2|TRBJ2-6
CASRDRGGSGANVLTF
>-|TRBV7-9|TRBJ2-1
CASSLGWGSGKVGDEQFF
>-|TRBV19|TRBJ1-5
CASMAASNQPQHF
>-|TRBV7-6|TRBJ2-1
CASSLVASGNEQFF
>-|TRBV7-9|TRBJ2-7
CASSSTGTGRSEQYF
>once|TRBV19|TRBJ2-7
CASSIERGTYEQYF
>-|TRBV5-8|TRBJ1-5
CASSLRAGTDLNQPQHF
>-|TRBV27|TRBJ1-1
CASSFRQDLEAFF
>-|TRBV5-1|TRBJ2-5
CASSFAGLAGETQYF
>-|TRBV10-3|TRBJ2-5
CAIRPGEGFQETQYF